The T cell receptor beta chain described here comes from a study of T cells in Graves' hyperthyroidism and ophthalmopathy. The source material, RNA transcripts, was used to amplify TCR beta CDR3 regions. TCR CDR3 underwent first-round RT-PCR with the HTBI primer set. TCRdb recomputed calls from the multiplex PCR reads with MiXCR, one row per CDR3 protein. Of some 560,000 distinct CDR3 sequences listed, around 15% were seen once; the top ten hold around 13%. This clonotype came up a few times. Trimming took 4 bases from V and 0 from J, leaving 10 bases between them. The CDR3 loop spans 14 amino acids. CDR1 and CDR2 from the germline V gene are MRHNA and SNTAGT.

This TCR came from a middle-aged woman with Graves' hyperthyroidism. The chain is built from TRBV6-4 and TRBJ2-7; D is undetermined. Sequenced: blood. The CDR3 coding sequence is TGTGCCAGCAGTGGGGCCCGGTCCTCCTACGAGCAGTACTTC. Its protein is CASSGARSSYEQYF.